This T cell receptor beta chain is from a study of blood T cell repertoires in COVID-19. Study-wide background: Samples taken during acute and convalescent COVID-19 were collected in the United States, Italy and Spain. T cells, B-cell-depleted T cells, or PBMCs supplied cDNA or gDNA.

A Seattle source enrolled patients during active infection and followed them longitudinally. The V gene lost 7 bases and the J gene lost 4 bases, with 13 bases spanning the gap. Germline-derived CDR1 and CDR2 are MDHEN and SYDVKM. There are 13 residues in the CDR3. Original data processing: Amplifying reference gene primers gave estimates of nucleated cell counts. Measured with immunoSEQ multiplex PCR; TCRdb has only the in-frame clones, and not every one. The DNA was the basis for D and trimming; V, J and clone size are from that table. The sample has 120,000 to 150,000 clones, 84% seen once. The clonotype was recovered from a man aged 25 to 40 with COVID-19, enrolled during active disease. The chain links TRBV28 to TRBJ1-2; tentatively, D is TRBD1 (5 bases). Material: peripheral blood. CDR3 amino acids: CASKQGLIYGYTF. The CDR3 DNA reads TGTGCCAGCAAGCAGGGTCTAATCTATGGCTACACCTTC.